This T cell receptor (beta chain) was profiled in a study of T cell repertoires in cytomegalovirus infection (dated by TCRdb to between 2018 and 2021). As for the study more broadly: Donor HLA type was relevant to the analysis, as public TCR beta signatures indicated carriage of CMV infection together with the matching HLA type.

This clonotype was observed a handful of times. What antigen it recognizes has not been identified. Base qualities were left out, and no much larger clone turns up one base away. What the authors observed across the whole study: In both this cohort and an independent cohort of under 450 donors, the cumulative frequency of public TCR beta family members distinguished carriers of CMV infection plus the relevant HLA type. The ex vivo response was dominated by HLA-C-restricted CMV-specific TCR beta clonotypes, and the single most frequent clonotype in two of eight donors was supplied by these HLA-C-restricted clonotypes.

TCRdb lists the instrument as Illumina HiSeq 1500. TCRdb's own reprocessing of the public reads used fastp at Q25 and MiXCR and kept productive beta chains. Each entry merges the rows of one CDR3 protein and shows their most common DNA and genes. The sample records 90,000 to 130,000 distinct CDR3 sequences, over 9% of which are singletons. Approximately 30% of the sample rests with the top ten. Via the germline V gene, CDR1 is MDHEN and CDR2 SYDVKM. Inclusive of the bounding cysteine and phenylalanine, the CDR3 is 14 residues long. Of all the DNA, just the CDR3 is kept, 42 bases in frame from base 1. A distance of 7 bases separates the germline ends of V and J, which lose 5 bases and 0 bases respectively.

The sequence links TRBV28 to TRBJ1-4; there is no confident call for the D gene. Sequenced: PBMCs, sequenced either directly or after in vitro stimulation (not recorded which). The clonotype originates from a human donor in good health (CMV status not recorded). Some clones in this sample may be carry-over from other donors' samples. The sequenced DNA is TGTGCCAGCAGTCTCAGAGCAACTAATGAAAAACTGTTTTTT. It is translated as CASSLRATNEKLFF.